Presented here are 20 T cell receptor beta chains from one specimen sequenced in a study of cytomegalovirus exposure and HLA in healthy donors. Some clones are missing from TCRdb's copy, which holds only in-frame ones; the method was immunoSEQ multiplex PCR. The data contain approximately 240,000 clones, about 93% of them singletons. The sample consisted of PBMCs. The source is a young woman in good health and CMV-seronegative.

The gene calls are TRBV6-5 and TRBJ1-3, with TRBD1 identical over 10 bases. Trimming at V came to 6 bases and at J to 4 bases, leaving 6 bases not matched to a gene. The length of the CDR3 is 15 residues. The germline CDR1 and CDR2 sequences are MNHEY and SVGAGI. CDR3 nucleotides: TGTGCCAGCAGGAGACAGGGGGCGAAAGGAAACACCATATATTTT. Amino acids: CASRRQGAKGNTIYF.

The CDR3 is CASSLTGGSTNEQFF. The CDR3 nucleotides read TGTGCCAGCAGTTTAACCGGCGGGAGTACGAATGAGCAGTTCTTC. The J gene is TRBJ2-1, the V gene TRBV27, with 7 bases matching TRBD2. Germline V gene sequence: CDR1 MNHEY, CDR2 SMNVEV (reference sequence). CDR3 length equals 15 residues. The V segment lost 2 bases and the J segment 7 bases; nucleotides outside the gene matches: 8.

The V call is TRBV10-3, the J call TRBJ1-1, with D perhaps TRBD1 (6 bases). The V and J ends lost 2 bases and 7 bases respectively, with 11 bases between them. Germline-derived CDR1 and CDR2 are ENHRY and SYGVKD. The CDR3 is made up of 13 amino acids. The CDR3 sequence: CAISEPTTGEAFF. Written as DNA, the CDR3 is TGTGCCATCAGTGAGCCTACGACAGGTGAAGCTTTCTTT.

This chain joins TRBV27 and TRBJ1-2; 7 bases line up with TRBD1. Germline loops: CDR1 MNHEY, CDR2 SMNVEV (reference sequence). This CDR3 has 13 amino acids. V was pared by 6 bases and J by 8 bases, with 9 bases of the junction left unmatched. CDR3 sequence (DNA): TGTGCCAGCAGGGGTCAGACAGGGAAGGGCTACACCTTC. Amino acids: CASRGQTGKGYTF.

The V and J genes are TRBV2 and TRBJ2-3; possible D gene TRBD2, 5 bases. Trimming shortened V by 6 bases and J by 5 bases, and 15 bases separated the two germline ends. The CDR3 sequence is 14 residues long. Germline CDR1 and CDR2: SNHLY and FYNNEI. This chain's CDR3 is CASRDSFSLDTQYF. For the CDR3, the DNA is TGTGCCAGCAGGGACTCCTTCTCACTAGATACGCAGTATTTT.

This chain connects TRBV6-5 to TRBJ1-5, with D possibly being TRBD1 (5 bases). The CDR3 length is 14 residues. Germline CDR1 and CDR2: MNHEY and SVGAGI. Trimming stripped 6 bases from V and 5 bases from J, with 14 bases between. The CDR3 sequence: CASSLRGGDQPQHF. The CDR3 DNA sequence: TGTGCCAGCAGCCTGAGGGGAGGGGATCAGCCCCAGCATTTT.

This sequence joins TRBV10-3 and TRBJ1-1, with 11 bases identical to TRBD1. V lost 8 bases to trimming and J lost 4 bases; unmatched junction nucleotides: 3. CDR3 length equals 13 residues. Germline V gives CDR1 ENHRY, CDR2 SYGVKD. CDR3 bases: TGTGCCATCCAGGGGACAGGGGGCACTGAAGCTTTCTTT. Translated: CAIQGTGGTEAFF.

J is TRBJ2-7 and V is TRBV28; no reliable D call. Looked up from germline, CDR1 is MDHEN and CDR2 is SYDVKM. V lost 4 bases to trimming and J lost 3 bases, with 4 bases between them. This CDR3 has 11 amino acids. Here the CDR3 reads CASSSVYEQYF. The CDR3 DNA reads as TGTGCCAGCAGTTCCGTCTACGAGCAGTACTTC.

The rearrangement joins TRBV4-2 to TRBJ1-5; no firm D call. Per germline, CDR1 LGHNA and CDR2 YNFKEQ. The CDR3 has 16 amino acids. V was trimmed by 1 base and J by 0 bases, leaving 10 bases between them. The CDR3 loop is CASSQVLQNSNQPQHF. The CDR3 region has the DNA TGTGCCAGCAGCCAAGTGTTGCAGAATAGCAATCAGCCCCAGCATTTT.

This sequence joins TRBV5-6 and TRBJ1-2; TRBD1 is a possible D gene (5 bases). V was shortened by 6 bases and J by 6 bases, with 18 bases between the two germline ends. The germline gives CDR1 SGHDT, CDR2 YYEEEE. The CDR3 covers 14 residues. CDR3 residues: CASTTSRVVHGYTF. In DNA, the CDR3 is TGTGCCAGCACCACGTCCAGGGTCGTCCATGGCTACACCTTC.

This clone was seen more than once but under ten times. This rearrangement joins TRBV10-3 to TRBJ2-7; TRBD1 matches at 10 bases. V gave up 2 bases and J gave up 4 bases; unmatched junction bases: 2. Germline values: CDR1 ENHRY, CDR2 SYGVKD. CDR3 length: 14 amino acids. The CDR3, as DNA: TGTGCCATCAGTGAGAGGACAGGGGGGTACGAGCAGTACTTC. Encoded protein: CAISERTGGYEQYF.

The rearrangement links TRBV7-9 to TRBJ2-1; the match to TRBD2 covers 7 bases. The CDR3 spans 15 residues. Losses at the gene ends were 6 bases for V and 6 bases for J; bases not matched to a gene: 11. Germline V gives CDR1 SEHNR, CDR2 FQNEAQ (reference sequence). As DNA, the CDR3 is TGTGCCAGCAGTCTCAACTCTGGGAGGGGCAATGAGCAGTTCTTC. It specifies CASSLNSGRGNEQFF.

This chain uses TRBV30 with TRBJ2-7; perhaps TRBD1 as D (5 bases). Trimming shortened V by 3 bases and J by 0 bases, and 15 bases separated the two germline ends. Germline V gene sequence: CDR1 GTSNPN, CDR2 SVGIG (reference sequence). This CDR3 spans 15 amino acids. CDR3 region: CAWSAAGLSSYEQYF. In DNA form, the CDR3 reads TGTGCCTGGAGCGCCGCAGGGCTGAGCTCCTACGAGCAGTACTTC.

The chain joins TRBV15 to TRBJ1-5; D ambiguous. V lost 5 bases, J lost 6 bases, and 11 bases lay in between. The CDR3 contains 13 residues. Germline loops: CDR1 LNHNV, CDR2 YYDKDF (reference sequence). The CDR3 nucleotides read TGTGCCACCAGCTTACAATTGGCTCAGCCCCAGCATTTT. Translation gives CATSLQLAQPQHF.

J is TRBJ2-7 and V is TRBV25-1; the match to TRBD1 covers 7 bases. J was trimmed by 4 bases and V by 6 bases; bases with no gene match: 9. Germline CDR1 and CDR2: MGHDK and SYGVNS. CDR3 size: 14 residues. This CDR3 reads CASSDRVVMYEQYF. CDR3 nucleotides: TGTGCCAGCAGCGACAGGGTCGTGATGTACGAGCAGTACTTC.

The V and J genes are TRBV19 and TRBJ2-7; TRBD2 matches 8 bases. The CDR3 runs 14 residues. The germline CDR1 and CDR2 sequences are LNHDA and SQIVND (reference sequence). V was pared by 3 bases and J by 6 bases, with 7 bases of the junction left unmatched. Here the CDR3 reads CASSILSAGGEQYF. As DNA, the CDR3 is TGTGCCAGTAGTATTCTATCGGCGGGAGGCGAGCAGTACTTC.

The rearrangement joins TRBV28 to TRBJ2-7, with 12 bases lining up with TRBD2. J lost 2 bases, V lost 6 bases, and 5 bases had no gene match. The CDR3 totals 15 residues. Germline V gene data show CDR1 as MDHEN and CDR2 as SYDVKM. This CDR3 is CASRLGTSGPYEQYF. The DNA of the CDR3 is TGTGCCAGCAGGCTTGGGACTAGCGGGCCCTACGAGCAGTACTTC.

The CDR3 spells CASTSPSEASNTGELFF. Written as DNA, the CDR3 is TGTGCCAGCACCTCCCCTAGCGAGGCCTCGAACACCGGGGAGCTGTTTTTT. The rearrangement links TRBV5-5 to TRBJ2-2, with D maybe TRBD2 (6 bases). The CDR3 consists of 17 residues. V shed 6 bases and J shed 0 bases, with 18 bases lying between them. The V gene's germline CDR1 is SGHKS and CDR2 YYEKEE (reference sequence).

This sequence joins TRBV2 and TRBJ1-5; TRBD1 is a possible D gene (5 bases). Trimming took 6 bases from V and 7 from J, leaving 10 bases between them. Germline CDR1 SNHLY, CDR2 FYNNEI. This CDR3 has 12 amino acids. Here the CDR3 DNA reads TGTGCCAGCAGCGGGGGGGACCAGCCCCAGCATTTT. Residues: CASSGGDQPQHF.

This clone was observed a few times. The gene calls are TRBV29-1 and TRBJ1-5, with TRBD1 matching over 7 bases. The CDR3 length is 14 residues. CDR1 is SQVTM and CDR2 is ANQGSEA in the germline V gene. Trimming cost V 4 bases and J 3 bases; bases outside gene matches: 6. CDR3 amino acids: CSVGGQPSNQPQHF. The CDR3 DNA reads TGCAGCGTTGGGGGACAGCCTTCCAATCAGCCCCAGCATTTT.